These 18 T cell receptor beta chains originate from one sample sequenced in a study of blood T cell repertoires in COVID-19 (dated by TCRdb to 2018 to 2020). The library was made by the immunoSEQ multiplex PCR assay. This immuneACCESS table, as held by TCRdb, lists in-frame sequences with V and J called but not all clones. Of the missing ones, under half trace to an unresolved V gene in checked studies; the others have no known cause. The sample includes around 150,000 clones, with around 73% observed a single time. The top ten clonotypes cover roughly 9% of the sample. The sequencing sample was made of peripheral blood. The receptors here all came from a woman aged 45-60 years with active or convalescent COVID-19.

The V gene is TRBV11-2, the J gene TRBJ2-3; D is perhaps TRBD1 (6 bases). Germline CDR1 reads SGHAT; CDR2 reads FQNNGV. With 2 bases removed from V and 4 bases from J, the gap between germline ends came to 16 bases. This CDR3 has 16 amino acids. The CDR3 here is CASSLLQGSGADTQYF. CDR3 in DNA: TGTGCCAGCAGCTTACTTCAGGGGTCCGGGGCAGATACGCAGTATTTT. The full variable domain, rest sourced from reference TRBV11-2 and TRBJ2-3, is EAGVAQSPRYKIIEKRQSVAFWCNPISGHATLYWYQQILGQGPKLLIQFQNNGVVDDSQLPKDRFSAERLKGVDSTLKIQPAKLEDSAVYLCASSLLQGSGADTQYFGPGTRLTVL.

J is TRBJ2-6 and V is TRBV6-1; 8 bases line up with TRBD1. CDR1 and CDR2 from the germline V gene are MNHNS and SASEGT. The trim removed 2 bases at V and 4 bases at J, leaving 4 bases unmatched. CDR3 length: 16 residues. The CDR3 region is CASSEWTGTGANVLTF. CDR3 DNA: TGTGCCAGCAGTGAATGGACAGGGACAGGGGCCAACGTCCTGACTTTC.

This chain links TRBV11-2 with TRBJ2-1, with TRBD2 identical over 10 bases. The CDR3 loop spans 20 amino acids. The trim removed 0 bases at V and 7 bases at J, leaving 18 bases unmatched. Germline loops: CDR1 SGHAT, CDR2 FQNNGV. This CDR3 reads CASSLDRPLAGAGDTNEQFF. In DNA, the CDR3 is TGTGCCAGCAGCTTAGATCGTCCCCTAGCGGGAGCGGGGGACACAAATGAGCAGTTCTTC. Variable domain in full (rest from reference TRBV11-2 and TRBJ2-1): EAGVAQSPRYKIIEKRQSVAFWCNPISGHATLYWYQQILGQGPKLLIQFQNNGVVDDSQLPKDRFSAERLKGVDSTLKIQPAKLEDSAVYLCASSLDRPLAGAGDTNEQFFGPGTRLTVL.

The chain employs TRBV9 and TRBJ1-5; 7 bases agree with TRBD1. The CDR3 loop spans 15 amino acids. The V segment lost 0 bases and the J segment 2 bases; nucleotides outside the gene matches: 2. Germline V gene sequence: CDR1 SGDLS, CDR2 YYNGEE. The CDR3 here is CASSVVDRGNQPQHF. The CDR3 DNA sequence: TGTGCCAGCAGCGTAGTCGACAGGGGCAATCAGCCCCAGCATTTT.

The V and J genes are TRBV5-1 and TRBJ2-2; D is unclear. Deletions cut 3 bases from V and 2 bases from J, with 14 bases between. Per germline, CDR1 SGHRS and CDR2 YFSETQ. The CDR3 is made up of 16 amino acids. In DNA form, the CDR3 reads TGCGCCAGCAGCTGGGCCCCTGGTCTAAACACCGGGGAGCTGTTTTTT. Translating it yields CASSWAPGLNTGELFF.

The genes are TRBV4-1 and TRBJ1-6; possibly TRBD1 for D (5 bases). Trimming took off 0 bases at V and 2 bases at J, with 11 bases between the two ends. Germline V lookup: CDR1 MGHRA, CDR2 YSYEKL. This CDR3 contains 17 residues. The CDR3 DNA sequence: TGCGCCAGCAGCCAAGACGGGGGTGACACCTATAATTCACCCCTCCACTTT. Translation gives CASSQDGGDTYNSPLHF.

V is TRBV6-5 and J is TRBJ1-6; TRBD1 agrees at 8 bases. The CDR3 runs to 15 residues. The germline CDR1 and CDR2 sequences are MNHEY and SVGAGI. The trim removed 8 bases at V and 6 bases at J, leaving 9 bases unmatched. The CDR3 nucleotides are TGTGCCAGCTCCCAGGGGGCTTGGGTTAATTCACCCCTCCACTTT. Protein: CASSQGAWVNSPLHF.

The chain links TRBV10-3 to TRBJ1-5; TRBD1 aligns across 7 bases. Germline V gene sequence: CDR1 ENHRY, CDR2 SYGVKD. The CDR3 extends over 15 amino acids. The trim removed 5 bases at V and 11 bases at J, leaving 15 bases unmatched. Here the CDR3 reads CAISPSGTVKVSQHF. The CDR3, as DNA: TGTGCCATCAGTCCCTCCGGGACAGTTAAGGTTTCCCAGCATTTT.

This clone has only one observation. This chain connects TRBV2 to TRBJ1-5, with 8 nucleotides matching TRBD1. This CDR3 contains 14 residues. Germline CDR1 is SNHLY and CDR2 is FYNNEI. J was trimmed by 3 bases and V by 7 bases; bases with no gene match: 5. Written as DNA, the CDR3 is TGTGCCAGCAAGCGGACAGGGAACAATCAGCCCCAGCATTTT. As protein: CASKRTGNNQPQHF.

The chain has TRBV6-5 and TRBJ2-5, with TRBD2 identical over 8 bases. This CDR3 has 15 residues. Germline V gene data show CDR1 as MNHEY and CDR2 as SVGAGI. V shed 6 bases and J 0 bases; nucleotides not matched to a gene: 6. Written as DNA, the CDR3 is TGTGCCAGCAGGCTAGCCGGGGGGGACCAAGAGACCCAGTACTTC. Residues: CASRLAGGDQETQYF.

This clone has only a few counts. This chain connects TRBV28 to TRBJ2-2, with 10 bases identical to TRBD2. The CDR3 is 15 residues long. The V gene end was trimmed by 6 bases and the J gene end by 4 bases; junction bases not matched to a gene: 5. Germline-derived CDR1 and CDR2 are MDHEN and SYDVKM. CDR3 residues: CASRPSGSPTGELFF. In nucleotides, the CDR3 is TGTGCCAGCAGACCTAGCGGGAGTCCCACCGGGGAGCTGTTTTTT.

This clone was detected a few times. The CDR3 loop is CASSGGVNSPLHF. CDR3 coding DNA: TGTGCCAGCAGTGGGGGCGTGAATTCACCCCTCCACTTT. The genes are TRBV2 and TRBJ1-6; D possibly corresponds to TRBD1 (5 bases). The CDR3 is made up of 13 amino acids. Trimming removed 4 bases from V and 7 bases from J, with 8 bases in between. CDR1 SNHLY and CDR2 FYNNEI come from the germline V gene.

CDR3 protein: CASSPGGTSGRVEQFF. The CDR3 region has the DNA TGCGCCAGCAGCCCCGGAGGGACTAGCGGGAGAGTTGAGCAGTTCTTC. The chain joins TRBV5-1 to TRBJ2-1; 14 nucleotides match TRBD2. Germline CDR1 and CDR2: SGHRS and YFSETQ. V was clipped by 4 bases and J by 9 bases; unmatched bases: 9. The CDR3 has 16 amino acids.

The V and J genes are TRBV7-6 and TRBJ2-5, with TRBD1 as a possible D gene (5 bases). Germline V gene sequence: CDR1 SGHVS, CDR2 FNYEAQ. Trimming took 1 base from V and 1 from J, leaving 10 bases between them. The CDR3 contains 15 residues. The CDR3 loop is CASSLGPGIQETQYF. The DNA for the CDR3 is TGTGCCAGCAGCTTAGGTCCAGGGATCCAAGAGACCCAGTACTTC.

This clone was recorded once. V usage is TRBV10-3 and J usage is TRBJ1-2; TRBD1 aligns across 11 bases. Germline V CDR1 and CDR2: ENHRY, SYGVKD. Losses at the gene ends were 2 bases for V and 3 bases for J; bases not matched to a gene: 5. CDR3 size: 16 residues. CDR3 loop: CAISEGGQGAHYGYTF. DNA of the CDR3: TGTGCCATCAGTGAGGGCGGACAGGGGGCTCACTATGGCTACACCTTC.

The V gene is TRBV23-1, the J gene TRBJ1-5, with D possibly TRBD1 on 6 matching bases. TRBV23-1 is an ORF, and what it does is uncertain. V was clipped by 1 base and J by 3 bases, with 13 bases between them. This CDR3 has 16 amino acids. The CDR3 DNA reads as TGCGCCAGCAGTCAATTGCGACAGGATTACAATCAGCCCCAGCATTTT. Its protein is CASSQLRQDYNQPQHF.

This chain joins TRBV6-6 and TRBJ2-7; no clear D gene. CDR1 is MNHNY and CDR2 is SVGAGI in the germline V gene (reference sequence). The CDR3 is made up of 13 amino acids. V lost 3 bases and J 2 bases, leaving 8 bases between the germline ends. CDR3 in DNA: TGTGCCAGCAGTTATGACACTCCCTACGAGCAGTACTTC. Protein sequence: CASSYDTPYEQYF.

The V gene is TRBV7-9, the J gene TRBJ2-5; 8 bases align to TRBD2. From germline, CDR1 is SEHNR and CDR2 FQNEAQ (reference sequence). Germline trimming cut 6 bases from V and 4 bases from J; bases unmatched to any gene: 10. The length of the CDR3 is 15 residues. The CDR3 is CASSAMGAGGETQYF. In DNA, the CDR3 is TGTGCCAGCAGTGCTATGGGGGCGGGAGGAGAGACCCAGTACTTC.